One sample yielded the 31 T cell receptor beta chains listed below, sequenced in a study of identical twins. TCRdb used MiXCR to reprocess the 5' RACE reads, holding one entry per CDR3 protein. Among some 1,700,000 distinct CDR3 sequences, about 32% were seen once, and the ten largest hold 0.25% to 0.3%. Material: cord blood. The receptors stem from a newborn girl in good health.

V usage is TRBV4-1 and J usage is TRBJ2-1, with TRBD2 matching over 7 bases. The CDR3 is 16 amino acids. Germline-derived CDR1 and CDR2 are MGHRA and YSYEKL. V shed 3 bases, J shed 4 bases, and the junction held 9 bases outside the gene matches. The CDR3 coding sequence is TGCGCCAGCAGCCAGTCCCTAGCGGAAATATACAATGAGCAGTTCTTC. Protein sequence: CASSQSLAEIYNEQFF.

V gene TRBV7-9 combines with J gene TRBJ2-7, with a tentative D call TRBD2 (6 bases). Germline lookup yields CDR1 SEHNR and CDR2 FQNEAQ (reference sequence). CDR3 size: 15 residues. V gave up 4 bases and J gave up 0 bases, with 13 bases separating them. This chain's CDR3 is CASSSRDLRSYEQYF. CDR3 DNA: TGTGCCAGCAGCTCCCGGGACTTACGCTCCTACGAGCAGTACTTC.

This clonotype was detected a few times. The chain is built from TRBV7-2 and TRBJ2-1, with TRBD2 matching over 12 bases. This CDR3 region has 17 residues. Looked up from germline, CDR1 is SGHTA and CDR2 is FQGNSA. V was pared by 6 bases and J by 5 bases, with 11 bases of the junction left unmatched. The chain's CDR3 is CASRNNLAGGPHNEQFF. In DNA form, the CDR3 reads TGTGCCAGCAGGAACAATCTAGCGGGGGGGCCCCACAATGAGCAGTTCTTC.

This chain's CDR3 is CASSSISPGPSMVAQHF. CDR3 bases: TGTGCCAGCAGTTCCATTTCCCCGGGCCCTTCCATGGTGGCCCAGCATTTT. The genes are TRBV6-6 and TRBJ1-5; no firm D call. The CDR3 runs 17 residues. Germline loops: CDR1 MNHNY, CDR2 SVGAGI (reference sequence). V lost 4 bases to trimming and J lost 11 bases, with 27 bases between them.

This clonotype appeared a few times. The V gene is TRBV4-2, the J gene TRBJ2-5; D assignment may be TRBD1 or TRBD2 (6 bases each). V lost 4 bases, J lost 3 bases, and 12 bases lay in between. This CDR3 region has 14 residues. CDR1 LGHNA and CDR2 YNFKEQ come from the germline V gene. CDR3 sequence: CASSPGAGKETQYF. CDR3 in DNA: TGTGCCAGCAGCCCGGGGGCGGGAAAAGAGACCCAGTACTTC.

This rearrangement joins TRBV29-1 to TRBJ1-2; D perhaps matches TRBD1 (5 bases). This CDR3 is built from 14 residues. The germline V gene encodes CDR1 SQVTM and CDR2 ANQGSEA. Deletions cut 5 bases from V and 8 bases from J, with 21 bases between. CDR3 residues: CSVTGRAGLLGYTF. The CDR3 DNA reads TGCAGCGTTACAGGACGGGCCGGGTTATTAGGCTACACCTTC.

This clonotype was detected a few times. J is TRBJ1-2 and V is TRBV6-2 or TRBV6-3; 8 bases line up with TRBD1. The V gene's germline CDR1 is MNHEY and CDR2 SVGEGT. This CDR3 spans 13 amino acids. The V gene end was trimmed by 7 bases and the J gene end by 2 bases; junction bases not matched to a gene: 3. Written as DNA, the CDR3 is TGTGCCAGCACCTGGACAGGGAACTATGGCTACACCTTC. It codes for CASTWTGNYGYTF.

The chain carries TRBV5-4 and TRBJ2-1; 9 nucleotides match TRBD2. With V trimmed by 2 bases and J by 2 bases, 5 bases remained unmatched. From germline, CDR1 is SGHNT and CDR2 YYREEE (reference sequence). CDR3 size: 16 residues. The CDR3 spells CASSFGGGVPYNEQFF. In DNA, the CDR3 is TGTGCCAGCAGCTTCGGCGGGGGGGTACCCTACAATGAGCAGTTCTTC.

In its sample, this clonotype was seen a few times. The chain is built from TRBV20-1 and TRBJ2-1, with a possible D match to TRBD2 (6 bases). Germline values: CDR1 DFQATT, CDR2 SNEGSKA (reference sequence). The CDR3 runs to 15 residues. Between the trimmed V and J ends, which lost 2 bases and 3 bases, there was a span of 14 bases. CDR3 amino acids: CSARRAGTIYNEQFF. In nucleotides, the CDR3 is TGCAGTGCTAGAAGGGCGGGAACCATCTACAATGAGCAGTTCTTC.

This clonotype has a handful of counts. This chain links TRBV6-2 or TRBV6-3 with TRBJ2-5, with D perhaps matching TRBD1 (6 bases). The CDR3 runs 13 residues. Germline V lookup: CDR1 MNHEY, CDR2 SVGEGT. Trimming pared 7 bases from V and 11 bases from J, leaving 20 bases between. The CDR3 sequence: CASTEDRDNEQYF. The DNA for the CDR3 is TGTGCCAGCACCGAGGACAGAGACAATGAGCAGTACTTC.

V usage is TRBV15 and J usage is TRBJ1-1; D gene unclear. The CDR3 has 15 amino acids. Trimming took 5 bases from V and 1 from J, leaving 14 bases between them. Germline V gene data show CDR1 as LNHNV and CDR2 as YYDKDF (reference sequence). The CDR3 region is CATSSRATGNTEAFF. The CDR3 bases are TGTGCCACCAGCTCCCGGGCGACGGGGAACACTGAAGCTTTCTTT.

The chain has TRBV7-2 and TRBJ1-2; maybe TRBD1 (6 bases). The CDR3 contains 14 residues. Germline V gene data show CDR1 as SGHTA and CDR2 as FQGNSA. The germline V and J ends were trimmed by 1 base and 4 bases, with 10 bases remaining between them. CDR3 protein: CASSLEWGLYGYTF. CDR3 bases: TGTGCCAGCAGCTTAGAATGGGGGCTCTATGGCTACACCTTC.

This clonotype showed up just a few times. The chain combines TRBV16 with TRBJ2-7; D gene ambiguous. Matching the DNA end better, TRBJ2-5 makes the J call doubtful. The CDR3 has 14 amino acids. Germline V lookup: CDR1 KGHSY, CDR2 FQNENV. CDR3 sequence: CASSQSSSQETQYF. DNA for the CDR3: TGTGCCAGCAGCCAATCTAGTAGCCAGGAGACCCAGTACTTC.

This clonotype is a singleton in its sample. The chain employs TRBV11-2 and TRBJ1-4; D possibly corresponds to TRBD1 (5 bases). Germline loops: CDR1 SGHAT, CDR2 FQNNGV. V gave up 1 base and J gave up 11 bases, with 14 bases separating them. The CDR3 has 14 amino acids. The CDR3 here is CASSLARVGTKLFF. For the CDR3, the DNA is TGTGCCAGCAGCTTAGCCAGGGTAGGAACCAAACTGTTTTTT.

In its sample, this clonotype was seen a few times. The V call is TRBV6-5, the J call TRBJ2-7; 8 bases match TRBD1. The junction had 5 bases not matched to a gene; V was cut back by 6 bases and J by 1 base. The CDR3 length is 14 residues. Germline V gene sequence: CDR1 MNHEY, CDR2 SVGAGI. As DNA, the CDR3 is TGTGCCAGCAGGTACAGGGGGGTTTCCTACGAGCAGTACTTC. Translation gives CASRYRGVSYEQYF.

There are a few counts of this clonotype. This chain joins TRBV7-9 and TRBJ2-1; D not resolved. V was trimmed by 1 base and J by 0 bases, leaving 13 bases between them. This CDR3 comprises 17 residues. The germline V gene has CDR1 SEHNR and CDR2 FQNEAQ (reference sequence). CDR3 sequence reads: CASSLVPHLSSYNEQFF. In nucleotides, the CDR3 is TGTGCCAGCAGCTTAGTTCCGCACCTCAGCTCCTACAATGAGCAGTTCTTC.

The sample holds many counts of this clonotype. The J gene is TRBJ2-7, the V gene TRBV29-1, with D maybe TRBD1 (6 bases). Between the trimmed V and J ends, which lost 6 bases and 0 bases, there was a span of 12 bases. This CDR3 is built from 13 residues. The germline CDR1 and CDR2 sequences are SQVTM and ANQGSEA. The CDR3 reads CSVRTDSSYEQYF. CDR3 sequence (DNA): TGCAGCGTCCGGACAGATAGCTCCTACGAGCAGTACTTC.

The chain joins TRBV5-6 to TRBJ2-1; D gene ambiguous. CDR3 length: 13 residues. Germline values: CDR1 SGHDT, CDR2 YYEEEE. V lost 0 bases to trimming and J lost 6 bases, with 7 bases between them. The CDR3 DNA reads TGTGCCAGCAGCTTGGCTATGTCCAATGAGCAGTTCTTC. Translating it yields CASSLAMSNEQFF.

DNA for the CDR3: TGTGCCAGCAGCTCAGGACTAGCGGGAAAGAGCACAGATACGCAGTATTTT. Translated: CASSSGLAGKSTDTQYF. The chain recombines TRBV11-2 with TRBJ2-3; 12 bases map to TRBD2. The CDR3 has 17 residues. CDR1 SGHAT and CDR2 FQNNGV come from the germline V gene. J lost 0 bases, V lost 4 bases, and 5 bases had no gene match. Combining the CDR3 with reference TRBV11-2 and TRBJ2-3 gives the whole variable domain EAGVAQSPRYKIIEKRQSVAFWCNPISGHATLYWYQQILGQGPKLLIQFQNNGVVDDSQLPKDRFSAERLKGVDSTLKIQPAKLEDSAVYLCASSSGLAGKSTDTQYFGPGTRLTVL.

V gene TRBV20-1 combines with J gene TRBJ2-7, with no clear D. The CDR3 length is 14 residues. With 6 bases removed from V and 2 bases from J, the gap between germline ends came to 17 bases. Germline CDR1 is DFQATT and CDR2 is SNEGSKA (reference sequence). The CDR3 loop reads CSAVDKGFPYEQYF. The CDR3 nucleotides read TGCAGTGCCGTTGATAAGGGTTTCCCCTACGAGCAGTACTTC.

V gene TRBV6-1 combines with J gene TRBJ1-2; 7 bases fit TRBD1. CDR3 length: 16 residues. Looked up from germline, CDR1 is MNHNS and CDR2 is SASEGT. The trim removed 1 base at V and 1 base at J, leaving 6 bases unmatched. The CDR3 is CASSEVRGTVNYGYTF. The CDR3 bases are TGTGCCAGCAGTGAAGTTCGGGGGACAGTTAACTATGGCTACACCTTC.

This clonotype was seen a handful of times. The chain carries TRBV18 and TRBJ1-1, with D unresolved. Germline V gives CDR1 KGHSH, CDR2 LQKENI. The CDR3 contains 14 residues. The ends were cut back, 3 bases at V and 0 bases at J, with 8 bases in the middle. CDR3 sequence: CASSPRYMNTEAFF. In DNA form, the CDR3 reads TGTGCCAGCTCACCCCGTTATATGAACACTGAAGCTTTCTTT.

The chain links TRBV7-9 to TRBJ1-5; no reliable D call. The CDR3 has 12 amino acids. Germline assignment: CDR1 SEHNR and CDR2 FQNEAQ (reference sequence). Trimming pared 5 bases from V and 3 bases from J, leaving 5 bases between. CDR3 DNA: TGTGCCAGCAGCAGGTACAATCAGCCCCAGCATTTT. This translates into CASSRYNQPQHF.

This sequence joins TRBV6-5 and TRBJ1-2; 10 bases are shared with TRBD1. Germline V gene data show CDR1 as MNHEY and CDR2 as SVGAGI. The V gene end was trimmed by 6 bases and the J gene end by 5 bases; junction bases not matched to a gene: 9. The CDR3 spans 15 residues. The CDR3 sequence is CASSSAGTGEYGYTF. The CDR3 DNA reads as TGTGCCAGCAGCTCAGCCGGGACAGGGGAGTATGGCTACACCTTC.

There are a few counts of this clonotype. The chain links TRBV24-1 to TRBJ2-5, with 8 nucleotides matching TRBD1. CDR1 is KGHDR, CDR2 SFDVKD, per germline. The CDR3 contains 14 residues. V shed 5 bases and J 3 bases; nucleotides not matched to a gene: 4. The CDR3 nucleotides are TGTGCCACCAGTGGGACAGGGATCGAAGAGACCCAGTACTTC. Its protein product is CATSGTGIEETQYF.

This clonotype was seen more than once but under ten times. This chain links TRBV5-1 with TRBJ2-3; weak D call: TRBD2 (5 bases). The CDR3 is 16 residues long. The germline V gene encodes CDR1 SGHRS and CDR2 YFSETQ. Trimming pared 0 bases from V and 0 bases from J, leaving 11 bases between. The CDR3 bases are TGCGCCAGCAGCTTGGGGTCTCCTAGCAGCACAGATACGCAGTATTTT. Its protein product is CASSLGSPSSTDTQYF.

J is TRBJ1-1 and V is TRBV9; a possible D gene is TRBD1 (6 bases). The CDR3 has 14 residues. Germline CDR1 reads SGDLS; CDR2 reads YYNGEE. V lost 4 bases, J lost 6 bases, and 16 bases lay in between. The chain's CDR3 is CASSQDSLEAEAFF. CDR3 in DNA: TGTGCCAGCAGCCAGGACAGTCTAGAGGCTGAAGCTTTCTTT.

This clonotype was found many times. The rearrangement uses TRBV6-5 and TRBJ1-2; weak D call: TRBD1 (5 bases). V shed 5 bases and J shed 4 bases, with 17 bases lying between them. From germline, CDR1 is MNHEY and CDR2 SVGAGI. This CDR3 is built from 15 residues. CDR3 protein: CASSPPLTETYGYTF. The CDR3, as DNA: TGTGCCAGCAGTCCTCCTCTGACAGAAACCTATGGCTACACCTTC.

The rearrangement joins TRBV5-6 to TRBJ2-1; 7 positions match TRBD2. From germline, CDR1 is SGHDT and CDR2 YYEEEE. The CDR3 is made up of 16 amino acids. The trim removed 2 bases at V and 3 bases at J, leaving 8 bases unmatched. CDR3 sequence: CASSFYSAGDYNEQFF. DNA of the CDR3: TGTGCCAGCAGCTTTTATTCGGCGGGAGACTACAATGAGCAGTTCTTC.

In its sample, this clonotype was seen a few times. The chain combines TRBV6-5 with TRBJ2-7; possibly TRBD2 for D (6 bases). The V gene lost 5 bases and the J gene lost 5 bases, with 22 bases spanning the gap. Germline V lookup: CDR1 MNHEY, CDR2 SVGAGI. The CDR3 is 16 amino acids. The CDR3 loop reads CASSTNTIGGYDEQYF. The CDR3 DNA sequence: TGTGCCAGCAGTACTAACACTATAGGAGGGTACGACGAGCAGTACTTC.

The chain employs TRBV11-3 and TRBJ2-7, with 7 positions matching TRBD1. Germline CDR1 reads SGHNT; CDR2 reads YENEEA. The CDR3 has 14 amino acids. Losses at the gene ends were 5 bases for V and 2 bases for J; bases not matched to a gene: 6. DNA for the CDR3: TGTGCCAGCAGCCTGACAGGGAAGACCTACGAGCAGTACTTC. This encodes CASSLTGKTYEQYF.